This TCR beta chain was captured by sequencing in a study of blood T cell repertoires in COVID-19. The wider study: T cells, B-cell-depleted T cells, or PBMCs supplied cDNA or gDNA.

From germline, CDR1 is MNHEY and CDR2 SVGAGI. The ends were cut back, 2 bases at V and 4 bases at J, with 6 bases in the middle. The CDR3 extends over 13 amino acids. In the original processing: Quantification of nucleated cells was approximated via reference gene primer amplification. Assay used: immunoSEQ multiplex PCR; TCRdb lists only in-frame clones, some missing. V and J calls plus clone size are reproduced from that table; the DNA served to infer D and trimming. The sample yields around 160,000 clones, 75% to 85% seen once. The receptor's source is a human donor in a cohort sampled during active COVID-19. V usage is TRBV6-5 and J usage is TRBJ1-5; no firm D call. Sequenced sample: peripheral blood. CDR3 loop: CASSYLENQPQHF. The CDR3 nucleotides are TGTGCCAGCAGTTACCTAGAGAATCAGCCCCAGCATTTT.